This TCR beta chain is from a study of cytomegalovirus exposure and HLA in healthy donors. Whole-study context: The Caucasian-associated ancestry cluster held around four fifths of a few hundred genotyped donors. Regarding the study as a whole: Presence/absence results assume similar sequencing depth per donor, which may not hold.

In the PCR, 60 Vbeta and 13 Jbeta primers were used. The repertoire was sequenced with immunoSEQ multiplex PCR; TCRdb's copy has only in-frame clones and lacks some. The sample lists 90,000 or so clones, around 70% occurring once. Notes on this clone: The antigen is not known.

The TCR comes from a man aged 50 or older in good health and CMV-seronegative. Material: PBMCs.

CDR3 nucleotides: TGTGCCAGCAGCCAAGATTACACAGGGGCCGGGGAGCTGTTTTTT. Its translation: CASSQDYTGAGELFF. The chain links TRBV14 to TRBJ2-2; TRBD1 matches 7 bases. This CDR3 is built from 15 residues. CDR1 and CDR2 (germline): SGHDN, FVKESK. Trimming at V came to 0 bases and at J to 6 bases, leaving 4 bases not matched to a gene.